This section outlines one T cell receptor beta chain sequence together with its context. The junction differs from germline at one of its ends, possibly a read error. The data originate from a study of regulatory T cells in long-lasting Graves disease. Time point specified: newly diagnosed GD, antithyroid drugs for less than 3 months. RNA isolated from PBMCs was used to make the TCR library. Libraries of TCR beta came from iRepertoire HTBI primers plus Arm-PCR of CDR3 regions. TCRdb reanalysed the multiplex PCR reads using MiXCR and keeps one entry per CDR3 protein. The sample holds fewer than 450,000 distinct CDR3 sequences; 15% are singletons and the top ten take about 8.3%. This sample was shared with a second study, whose subject was T cells in Graves' hyperthyroidism and ophthalmopathy. That paper notes: In the first-round RT-PCR of the TCR CDR3, the HTBI primer set was used. A model of 13 V-J features distinguished ophthalmopathy from stable hyperthyroidism.

The sequence was obtained from a woman aged 40 to 50 with Graves disease. This material consisted of peripheral blood mononuclear cells (PBMCs), taken at new diagnosis, from a patient treated with antithyroid drugs.

The CDR3 DNA is TGTGCCAGCAGCCCCAGAACCGGGACAGGGGGCGCGGGAGATGCGCAGTATTTT. Translating it yields CASSPRTGTGGAGDAQYF. The V gene is TRBV11-3, the J gene TRBJ2-3; 12 positions agree with TRBD1. Germline assignment: CDR1 SGHNT and CDR2 YENEEA. This CDR3 has 18 residues.